This paragraph covers one T cell receptor beta chain sequence. CDR3 length: 17 residues. CD8 cells regarded as naive lacked CD45RO, were positively chosen for CCR7, and omitted terminally differentiated effector memory CD45RA+ cells. This entry is derived from a study of shared clonotypes between healthy human individuals. Data came from immunoSEQ multiplex PCR; TCRdb stores just in-frame clones and leaves some out. The data show about 2 million clones, roughly 95% seen once. The sequence was obtained from a man younger than 35 in good health. This sequence joins TRBV21-1 and TRBJ1-2. TRBV21-1 is reported as a pseudogene. Input material: naive CD8+ T cells sorted from blood. The CDR3 sequence is CASSKDPPGEVSYGYTF. DNA of the CDR3: TGTGCCAGCAGCAAAGACCCCCCAGGGGAGGTGAGCTATGGCTACACCTTC.